The entry that follows covers one TCR beta chain sequence. There is no known antigen for this receptor. Per-base quality was not reported, and no clone a single base away is much larger than it. Systemically healthy Caucasian individuals from Russia, over 30 in total and aged about 6 to 90 years, were included as donors. Roughly 11 milliliters of peripheral blood were drawn from each donor into EDTA-treated Vacutainer tubes. Ficoll-Paque density-gradient centrifugation was used to isolate PBMCs, with at least 7 million per sample. Total RNA was extracted from PBMCs with Trizol reagent, with at least 5.5 micrograms obtained per sample. The percentages of naive CD45RAhigh/CD27high T cells were determined by flow cytometry on a PBMC aliquot from every donor. The library was generated by 5' RACE. Sequencing relied on an Illumina HiSeq 2500. A second PCR of roughly 6 to 11 cycles was run with a J-beta primer mix and a sample-barcoded 5' primer. Each TCR beta cDNA molecule received a unique molecular identifier from a template-switch 5' adaptor carrying 12 random nucleotides. Each sample yielded at least 3 million CDR3-containing paired-end reads. First-strand cDNA was synthesized from all RNA with the Mint cDNA synthesis kit, primed by a TRBC-specific oligonucleotide. Following uracil-DNA glycosylase treatment, a first 18-cycle PCR with universal primers M1SS and BC2_uni_R was performed on all cDNA. On the authors' methods: Each sample was normalized by randomly selecting 1 million high-quality reads, each carrying a distinct molecular identifier. Reads with shared molecular identifiers were discarded instead of being binned into consensus sequences. MiTCR, run with a Q25 quality threshold and the strictest error-elimination algorithm, handled CDR3 identification, clonotype clustering and error correction. Lower-bound total TCR beta diversity was estimated with a nonparametric unseen species model using Euler transformation. TCRdb trimmed the raw reads at Q25, called clones with MiXCR and kept productive beta chains. Rows matching on CDR3 protein sequence are summarized as one entry with the most common DNA and genes. The V and J calls and clone size are TCRdb's, not the authors'. This sample has more than 700,000 distinct CDR3 sequences in its table, and roughly 53% of those were observed once. Jointly, the top ten make up about two fifths of the sample.

This sample stems from a study of blood T cells in healthy people across ages (dated by TCRdb to between 2014 and 2016). About the study as a whole: In model experiments, template switching captured roughly one uniquely barcoded TCR beta cDNA molecule for every two T cells. Age-related changes in TCR beta repertoire diversity were measured in the study by deep sequencing normalized with unique cDNA molecular identifiers. To avoid experimental bias, donors of different ages were randomly spread across the sequencing lanes. Using the same blood draw, the study looked at two additional independent replicas of 1 million unique cDNA reads for two donors, one aged 18 to 29 and the other aged 80 or older. The donors were split into four age groups: young (average roughly 15 years), middle-aged (39), aged (over 55) and long-lived (approximately 80).

The full study reports these points: As age increased, observed TCR beta diversity per million T cells dropped in a roughly linear way, and a significant reduction was already evident by age 40. Compared with the aged group, the long-lived group had more naive CD4+ T cells, fewer expanded clones and increased TCR diversity, a pattern suggesting age selection. Bulk unsorted PBMC profiling prevented conclusive comparison of naive and antigen-experienced compartments. A strong correlation was found between observed TCR beta diversity and the percentage of naive T cells measured by flow cytometry. Estimates of total diversity from one million sequenced T cells were regarded as lower bounds and underestimates. Donor CMV infection status was unknown, potentially confounding age-related changes in expanded clonotypes.

V lost 2 bases and J lost 5 bases; the stretch between them is 11 bases long. From the cysteine through the phenylalanine, the CDR3 covers 14 amino acids. Only CDR3 DNA is held: 42 bases, read in frame from base 1. The germline V gene encodes CDR1 MNHNY and CDR2 SVGAGI (reference sequence). The TCR originated in an elderly man in good health. Sequencing input: blood. This chain joins TRBV6-6 to TRBJ2-3, with the D gene uncertain. Here is the DNA: TGTGCCAGCAGTTACCAGGTCGCGGTAGATACGCAGTATTTT. Its protein reads: CASSYQVAVDTQYF.